Here is one TCR beta chain with its context. Its antigen remains unidentified. The entry originates in a study of blood T cells in healthy people across ages. Whole-study results and caveats: Unsorted PBMCs blocked a conclusive comparison of naive and antigen-experienced cells. Whereas aged donors had fewer naive CD4+ cells, long-lived donors had more of them and higher diversity.

The V gene's germline CDR1 is DFQATT and CDR2 SNEGSKA (reference sequence). Unmatched junction bases numbered 12, after V lost 7 bases and J lost 12 bases. The CDR3 consists of 14 residues. For the second PCR, which ran for 7 to 11 cycles, a sample-barcoded 5' primer and a J-beta primer mix were used. Every cDNA molecule bore a tag from a template-switch adaptor containing 12 random nucleotides. Sequencing yielded, for each sample, at least 3 million paired-end reads carrying CDR3. TCRdb reanalysed the 5' RACE reads using MiXCR and keeps one entry per CDR3 protein. The data show some 920,000 distinct CDR3 sequences, just over 50% seen once.

Sequencing used blood. This chain uses TRBV20-1 with TRBJ2-1; 13 nucleotides match TRBD2. The receptor was derived from a woman aged 55-70 years in good health. DNA for the CDR3: TGCAGTGTTGGCCGACTAGCGGGAGGTTCCGGGCAGTTCTTC. Residues: CSVGRLAGGSGQFF.